The 15 T cell receptor beta chains below all came from one sample that was sequenced in a study of T cell repertoires in cytomegalovirus infection. Their antigens remain unidentified. One entry per CDR3 protein, called by TCRdb with MiXCR from the reads. The sample lists 700,000 to 900,000 distinct CDR3 sequences, 25% to 30% occurring once. The input for sequencing was cultured CD8+ T cells from PBMCs, taken from culture after CMV antigen stimulation. These receptors came from a human donor in good health (CMV status not recorded). Some clones in this sample may be carry-over from other donors' samples.

This chain uses TRBV13 with TRBJ1-2; TRBD1 matches at 9 bases. Germline V gene lookup returns CDR1 PRHDT and CDR2 FYEKMQ (reference sequence). J lost 2 bases, V lost 6 bases, and 10 bases had no gene match. The CDR3 sequence is 16 residues long. The CDR3 DNA follows: TGTGCCAGCAGACTCTCCGAGACAGGGGGGAACTATGGCTACACCTTC. The encoded protein is CASRLSETGGNYGYTF.

V usage is TRBV9 and J usage is TRBJ2-3, with TRBD2 matching over 11 bases. CDR1 is SGDLS, CDR2 YYNGEE, per germline. V shed 4 bases and J 2 bases; nucleotides not matched to a gene: 6. The CDR3 extends over 16 amino acids. CDR3 DNA: TGTGCCAGCAGCTTCCTTAGCGGGGGGGTCACAGATACGCAGTATTTT. Its protein is CASSFLSGGVTDTQYF. The full variable domain, rest sourced from reference TRBV9 and TRBJ2-3, is DSGVTQTPKHLITATGQRVTLRCSPRSGDLSVYWYQQSLDQGLQFLIQYYNGEERAKGNILERFSAQQFPDLHSELNLSSLELGDSALYFCASSFLSGGVTDTQYFGPGTRLTVL.

This sequence joins TRBV6-1 and TRBJ2-7, with D possibly being TRBD2 (5 bases). This CDR3 is built from 13 residues. The V gene's germline CDR1 is MNHNS and CDR2 SASEGT. The V end was cut by 5 bases, the J end by 5 bases, with 13 bases between. CDR3 region: CASSSLGRDEQYV. CDR3 nucleotides: TGTGCCAGCAGTTCCCTAGGGAGAGACGAGCAGTACGTC.

The chain recombines TRBV6-2 or TRBV6-3 with TRBJ2-6; possibly TRBD2 for D (5 bases). This CDR3 contains 20 residues. Germline V gives CDR1 MNHEY, CDR2 SVGEGT. The ends were cut back, 0 bases at V and 0 bases at J, with 18 bases in the middle. DNA for the CDR3: TGTGCCAGCAGTTACTCACTAGTAGAAGGAAGGGTCTCTGGGGCCAACGTCCTGACTTTC. As protein: CASSYSLVEGRVSGANVLTF.

This clonotype was observed many times. V gene TRBV12-3 or TRBV12-4 combines with J gene TRBJ2-7; 11 bases line up with TRBD1. The V gene end was trimmed by 6 bases and the J gene end by 4 bases; junction bases not matched to a gene: 8. CDR3 length equals 15 residues. This CDR3 reads CASSQPGQGDYEQYF. DNA for the CDR3: TGTGCCAGCAGCCAACCGGGACAGGGGGATTACGAGCAGTACTTC.

This clonotype was picked up a small number of times. The V gene is TRBV7-3, the J gene TRBJ1-1; D is possibly TRBD1 (5 bases). The CDR3 totals 13 residues. The germline V gene has CDR1 SGHTA and CDR2 FQGTGA. V dropped 3 bases and J dropped 5 bases, with 10 bases sitting between them. The CDR3: CASSFGGETEAFF. CDR3 sequence (DNA): TGTGCCAGCAGCTTCGGGGGGGAGACTGAAGCTTTCTTT.

The rearrangement joins TRBV6-8 to TRBJ2-7, with 8 bases that match TRBD2. This CDR3 contains 17 residues. Losses at the gene ends were 0 bases for V and 4 bases for J; bases not matched to a gene: 11. The germline CDR1 and CDR2 sequences are MNHGY and SAAAGT. The CDR3 is CASSYSLLSGGFYEQYF. The DNA of the CDR3 is TGTGCCAGCAGTTACTCCCTCCTAAGCGGGGGATTTTACGAGCAGTACTTC.

There are a few counts of this clonotype. This sequence joins TRBV29-1 and TRBJ1-1, with 9 bases fitting TRBD1. This CDR3 comprises 14 residues. The germline gives CDR1 SQVTM, CDR2 ANQGSEA. The V and J ends lost 6 bases and 1 base, in that order; junction bases with no gene match: 6. This CDR3 reads CSVPGQGWNTEAFF. CDR3 bases: TGCAGCGTCCCGGGACAGGGTTGGAACACTGAAGCTTTCTTT. The variable domain in full, completed from reference TRBV29-1 and TRBJ1-1, reads SAVISQKPSRDICQRGTSLTIQCQVDSQVTMMFWYRQQPGQSLTLIATANQGSEATYESGFVIDKFPISRPNLTFSTLTVSNMSPEDSSIYLCSVPGQGWNTEAFFGQGTRLTVV.

This clonotype has a handful of counts. This may be a read error: a much more frequent sequence differs by one nucleotide. The CDR3 protein is CASSMGQPQHF. CDR3 DNA: TGTGCCAGCAGTATGGGTCAGCCCCAGCATTTT. J is TRBJ1-5 and V is TRBV12-3 or TRBV12-4; D not certain. CDR3 length: 11 residues. V was shortened by 5 bases and J by 6 bases, with 5 bases between the two germline ends.

This clonotype was found many times. CDR3 amino acids: CSADSGDSGYGGQYF. The CDR3 nucleotides are TGCAGTGCTGACTCGGGGGACAGTGGGTACGGGGGGCAGTACTTC. The chain combines TRBV20-1 with TRBJ2-7; TRBD1 is a possible D gene (7 bases). Trimming stripped 5 bases from V and 9 bases from J, with 26 bases between. The germline V gene has CDR1 DFQATT and CDR2 SNEGSKA (reference sequence). The length of the CDR3 is 15 residues.

This clonotype has more than one count but fewer than ten. The chain has TRBV6-7 and TRBJ2-4, with D possibly TRBD1 on 5 matching bases. TRBV6-7 is given ORF status, its function remaining uncertain. The germline V and J ends were trimmed by 7 bases and 0 bases, with 25 bases remaining between them. This CDR3 contains 19 residues. The CDR3 region is CASIWGRRGFTIAKNIQYF. CDR3 coding DNA: TGTGCCAGCATTTGGGGCAGGAGAGGATTCACTATAGCCAAAAACATTCAGTACTTC.

This clonotype was seen more than once but under ten times. The gene calls are TRBV28 and TRBJ2-7, with D possibly matching TRBD2 (6 bases). V was pared by 7 bases and J by 7 bases, with 20 bases between. The CDR3 covers 14 residues. From germline, CDR1 is MDHEN and CDR2 SYDVKM. CDR3 nucleotide sequence: TGTGCCAGCACCCGCGGGACCCTAAATGGGGAGCAGTACGTC. It specifies CASTRGTLNGEQYV.

This clonotype was recorded a few times. The chain joins TRBV27 to TRBJ2-1, with 11 nucleotides matching TRBD2. Germline CDR1 MNHEY, CDR2 SMNVEV (reference sequence). V was clipped by 11 bases and J by 7 bases; unmatched bases: 10. The CDR3 covers 14 residues. CDR3 bases: TGTGCCTCAGCAGTTGGACTAGCGGGTAATGAGCAGTTCTTC. It is translated as CASAVGLAGNEQFF.

The chain employs TRBV7-2 and TRBJ2-5, with 7 bases aligning to TRBD2. Trimming at V came to 3 bases and at J to 0 bases, leaving 4 bases not matched to a gene. The CDR3 runs to 15 residues. Germline CDR1 and CDR2: SGHTA and FQGNSA. In nucleotides, the CDR3 is TGTGCCAGCAGCTTCGCCGGGGGGTACCAAGAGACCCAGTACTTC. As protein: CASSFAGGYQETQYF.

The DNA for the CDR3 is TGTGCCAGCAGTTACTCATCTGCGGGGATTGCCACAGATACGCAGTATTTT. This codes for CASSYSSAGIATDTQYF. V usage is TRBV6-2 or TRBV6-3 and J usage is TRBJ2-3; a weak D match, TRBD2 (6 bases). Trimming left V 0 bases short and J 2 bases short, with 15 bases between. CDR3 length equals 17 residues. The germline V gene encodes CDR1 MNHEY and CDR2 SVGEGT.